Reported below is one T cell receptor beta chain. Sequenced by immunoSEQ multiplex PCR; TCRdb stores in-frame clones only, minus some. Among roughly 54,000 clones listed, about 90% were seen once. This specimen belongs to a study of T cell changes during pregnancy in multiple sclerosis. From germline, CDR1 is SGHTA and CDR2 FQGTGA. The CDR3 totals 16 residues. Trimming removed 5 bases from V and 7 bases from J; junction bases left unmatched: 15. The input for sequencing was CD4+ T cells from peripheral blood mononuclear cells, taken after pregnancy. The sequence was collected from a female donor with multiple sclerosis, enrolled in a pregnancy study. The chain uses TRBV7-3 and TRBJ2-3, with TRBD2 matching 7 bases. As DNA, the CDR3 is TGTGCCAGCAGCCTAGAGAGACTAGCTTCAACGTATACGCAGTATTTT. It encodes CASSLERLASTYTQYF. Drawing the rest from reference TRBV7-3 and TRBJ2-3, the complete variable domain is GAGVSQTPSNKVTEKGKYVELRCDPISGHTALYWYRQSLGQGPEFLIYFQGTGAADDSGLPNDRFFAVRPEGSVSTLKIQRTERGDSAVYLCASSLERLASTYTQYFGPGTRLTVL.